This paragraph covers one T cell receptor beta chain sequence. This clonotype has ten or more counts. Which antigen it targets is not known. Per-base quality was not reported, and no clone a single base away is much larger than it. The sample originates from a study of T cells in Graves' hyperthyroidism and ophthalmopathy (dated by TCRdb to the late 2010s). As for the study more broadly: Peripheral blood was sampled at the time of initial diagnosis, prior to any treatment. Prospective prediction of ophthalmopathy was tested in an independent validation cohort consisting of fewer than 20 hyperthyroidism patients and 15 or so patients who later progressed to ophthalmopathy. The 100 discovery patients were randomly split 7:3 into training and test sets. In addition, the study compared T-cell repertoires in thyroid tissue and in blood from about 6 Graves' hyperthyroidism patients. The paper describes TCR Vbeta CDR3 sequencing of 140 or so peripheral blood samples, made up of 43 ophthalmopathy patients, 70 to 80 hyperthyroidism patients and 17 progressor patients. After blood sampling, hyperthyroidism patients were treated with methimazole at a starting dose of 30 mg daily, and ophthalmopathy patients were treated with high-dose intravenous methylprednisolone. TCR V-J signatures able to tell the groups apart were searched for in a discovery cohort of some 100 patients, of whom approximately 40 had Graves' ophthalmopathy and around 57 had stable Graves' hyperthyroidism. Overall study results and their limits: Most expanded thyroid clonotypes (frequency above 0.001) were also found in blood, which suggests that blood repertoires may mirror thyroid immune responses. No statistical method was used to set the sample size in advance, and investigators knew the group allocation. A 13 V-J signature model separated ophthalmopathy from stable hyperthyroidism, with around 88% sensitivity and approximately 81% specificity in cross-validation and 80%/75% in testing. In validation, progression to ophthalmopathy was predicted by the model with approximately 67% sensitivity and roughly 76% specificity, a median of about 6.8 months before onset.

From a lookup of the germline V gene (reference sequence), CDR1 and CDR2 are SEHNR and FQNEAQ. From cysteine to phenylalanine, the CDR3 is 16 amino acids long. Of the read, only the CDR3 DNA is kept; its 48 bases are in frame from base 1. V lost 4 bases and J lost 0 bases; the stretch between them is 14 bases long. Amplification of TCR beta CDR3 regions was carried out from RNA transcripts. For the first round of RT-PCR on the TCR CDR3, the HTBI primer set was used together with the Qiagen OneStep RT-PCR kit. A second multiplex PCR round built the libraries, followed by size selection and purification. Paired-end sequencing of the libraries was performed with 100 bp reads on an Illumina HiSeq2000. As for the authors' bioinformatics: SOAPnuke was used to process the raw data, with reads discarded if the reads contained adapters or uncalled bases, had a mean Phred below 15, or lacked an exact constant-primer or identifier match. High-quality paired reads were merged using COPE v1.2.5, and each unique nucleotide sequence was defined as a clonotype. MiTCR v1.1 was used to align the clonotypes against IMGT TRBV, TRBD and TRBJ reference segments. Analysis was restricted to V-J combinations with a frequency above 0.0001, which covered 98% to 99.2% of repertoires. A TCS score was defined as the ratio of F50 (clonal expansion) to E x V (chaos), with BLOSUM62-based TCRdist applied between CDR3 peptides within each V-J. Welch's t-statistics and random forest reduced fewer than 550 V-J features to some 14, which were used in a naive Bayes classifier (R e1071). Clones were called with MiXCR by TCRdb after fastp trimmed the public reads at Q25, and only in-frame beta chains were retained. When rows share a CDR3 protein, they turn into one entry using the most common DNA and genes. TCRdb's processing, not the authors', yielded these V and J calls. The sample contains some 650,000 distinct CDR3 sequences, 16% of them found a single time. Around 3.3% of the sample is held by the ten biggest clonotypes.

Ophthalmopathy patients had moderately to severely active disease, Clinical Activity Score of at least 3, NOSPECS grade of at least 4, and duration under 3 months. Exclusion was applied to patients with uncontrolled infections, other autoimmune diseases, pregnancy or lactation. Diagnoses were established on the basis of clinical symptoms, serum thyroxine and TRAb, thyroid ultrasound, and orbital computed tomography. PBMCs were isolated from 10 ml of fresh peripheral blood by Ficoll-Paque density gradient centrifugation. Trizol reagent was used to extract total RNA, and RNA quality was then checked on an Agilent 2100 Bioanalyzer.

This TCR was sampled from a middle-aged woman with Graves' ophthalmopathy. The sample comprised blood. The rearrangement joined TRBV7-9 to TRBJ2-3; the D gene is perhaps TRBD1, from 5 matching bases. The nucleotide sequence is TGTGCCAGCAGCTCAGGGCCGGCTCCTAGCACAGATACGCAGTATTTT. It translates as CASSSGPAPSTDTQYF.